This T cell receptor (beta chain) stems from a study of T cells expressing NK-cell markers. Background on the study: Repertoires of TCR beta were obtained from T cells sorted as CD3+CD56+NKG2C+, CD3+CD56+NKG2C- and CD3+CD56-NKG2C+. Sequenced donors, eight in total, included seven who were HCMV-seropositive and one who was seronegative. Points from the study as a whole: For four donors, these clonotypes were likewise the leading ones in the CD3+CD56-NKG2C+ fraction.

Remarks on this clonotype: The antigen is not known.

CDR3 size: 19 residues. The V gene's germline CDR1 is MNHEY and CDR2 SMNVEV (reference sequence). TCR beta cDNA was generated via 5'RACE template switching incorporating UMIs. TCRdb reprocessed the 5' RACE reads and keeps a single row for each CDR3 protein, giving no DNA. The sample has some 110,000 distinct CDR3 sequences. The receptor comes from a woman between 18 and 75 years old in good health. Sequencing used blood T cells: a sorted CD56 or NKG2C T cell subset, CD4+ or CD8+ T cells, or bulk PBMC T cells (not recorded which). The rearrangement links TRBV27 to TRBJ2-2; no DNA is available, so the TRBD2 call from TCRdb remains unchecked. CDR3 loop: CASSLRLAGYDANTGELFF.